Below, 21 T cell receptor beta chains from the same sample are listed, as sequenced in a study of blood T cell repertoires in COVID-19. TCRdb keeps only in-frame clones here, not all; method: immunoSEQ multiplex PCR. The data show around 69,000 clones, 85% to 90% seen once. The sequenced material came from peripheral blood. The receptor source for this set is a man in his forties or fifties with active COVID-19.

The chain uses TRBV19 and TRBJ2-3, with D possibly TRBD2 on 5 matching bases. The germline V gene has CDR1 LNHDA and CDR2 SQIVND (reference sequence). This CDR3 has 15 amino acids. V lost 5 bases and J 3 bases, leaving 15 bases between the germline ends. CDR3 sequence reads: CASSLSSWETDTQYF. CDR3 DNA: TGTGCCAGTAGTCTCAGTAGCTGGGAGACAGATACGCAGTATTTT.

The chain couples TRBV5-6 to TRBJ1-4; TRBD1 is a possible D gene (6 bases). Germline CDR1 reads SGHDT; CDR2 reads YYEEEE. Trimming removed 4 bases at V and 6 bases at J, with 13 bases between. CDR3 size: 14 residues. The CDR3 DNA sequence: TGTGCCAGCAGCCGTCCAGGGGTAGATGAAAAACTGTTTTTT. It yields the protein CASSRPGVDEKLFF.

V and J are TRBV28 and TRBJ2-5; TRBD2 matches at 7 bases. The germline gives CDR1 MDHEN, CDR2 SYDVKM. This CDR3 region has 15 residues. Trimming cost V 1 base and J 5 bases; bases outside gene matches: 7. The CDR3: CASSLSAGRVETQYF. CDR3 bases: TGTGCCAGCAGTTTATCGGCAGGGAGGGTGGAGACCCAGTACTTC.

As DNA, the CDR3 is TGTGCCAGCAGTTACCCACAGGGAACTAATGAAAAACTGTTTTTT. It codes for CASSYPQGTNEKLFF. This sequence joins TRBV6-6 and TRBJ1-4; tentatively, D is TRBD1 (6 bases). V dropped 2 bases and J dropped 1 base, with 8 bases sitting between them. The germline V gene encodes CDR1 MNHNY and CDR2 SVGAGI (reference sequence). There are 15 residues in the CDR3.

The rearrangement uses TRBV19 and TRBJ2-2; D call uncertain. The CDR3 has 14 amino acids. Between the trimmed V and J ends, which lost 3 bases and 4 bases, there was a span of 9 bases. Germline CDR1 and CDR2: LNHDA and SQIVND (reference sequence). CDR3 region: CASSMGPATGELFF. The CDR3 bases are TGTGCCAGTAGTATGGGCCCCGCCACCGGGGAGCTGTTTTTT.

The chain combines TRBV4-1 with TRBJ2-7; tentative D call: TRBD1 (5 bases). Germline V gene data show CDR1 as MGHRA and CDR2 as YSYEKL. This CDR3 is 15 amino acids long. The germline V and J ends were trimmed by 4 bases and 5 bases, with 18 bases remaining between them. CDR3 nucleotides: TGCGCCAGCAGCCCAAGTTGGGCAGGGATCCACGAGCAGTACTTC. As protein: CASSPSWAGIHEQYF.

J is TRBJ2-1 and V is TRBV19, with a tentative D call TRBD1 (6 bases). Germline CDR1 reads LNHDA; CDR2 reads SQIVND (reference sequence). The CDR3 is 13 amino acids. V was pared by 10 bases and J by 5 bases, with 15 bases between. The DNA of the CDR3 is TGTGCCACCCCCCGGGACAAGGACAATGAGCAGTTCTTC. Protein product: CATPRDKDNEQFF.

The J gene is TRBJ2-3, the V gene TRBV7-2, with 11 bases fitting TRBD2. Germline lookup yields CDR1 SGHTA and CDR2 FQGNSA. The V segment lost 6 bases and the J segment 5 bases; nucleotides outside the gene matches: 7. The length of the CDR3 is 15 residues. CDR3 residues: CASSFLAGGIDTQYF. The CDR3 bases are TGTGCCAGCAGTTTCCTAGCGGGGGGTATAGATACGCAGTATTTT.

The chain uses TRBV5-4 and TRBJ2-7, with 16 bases lining up with TRBD2. From germline, CDR1 is SGHNT and CDR2 YYREEE (reference sequence). The CDR3 extends over 17 amino acids. With V trimmed by 0 bases and J by 7 bases, 7 bases remained unmatched. CDR3 DNA sequence: TGTGCCAGCAGCTTGGAGGGACTAGCGGGAGGGCCGAGAGAGCAGTACGTC. As protein: CASSLEGLAGGPREQYV.

The chain is built from TRBV7-8 and TRBJ2-5, with TRBD2 as a possible D gene (7 bases). This CDR3 is 15 amino acids long. Germline CDR1 is SGHVS and CDR2 is FQNEAQ. Trimming removed 4 bases at V and 5 bases at J, with 17 bases between. CDR3 loop: CASSSDGGAGETQYF. CDR3 sequence (DNA): TGTGCCAGCAGCTCTGATGGGGGGGCTGGGGAGACCCAGTACTTC.

The rearrangement joins TRBV21-1 to TRBJ1-5; the table calls TRBD1, which could not be checked here. TRBV21-1 is deemed a pseudogene. The CDR3 is 19 amino acids. CDR3 DNA sequence: TGTGCCAGCAGCGGGCGTCCGGGACAGGGAATCGAGGGCAATCAGCCCCAGCATTTT. It specifies CASSGRPGQGIEGNQPQHF.

This clone turned up a few times. The gene calls are TRBV9 and TRBJ2-5, with a possible D match to TRBD1 (6 bases). The V and J ends lost 0 bases and 0 bases respectively, with 12 bases between them. The CDR3 totals 16 residues. Germline-derived CDR1 and CDR2 are SGDLS and YYNGEE. CDR3 bases: TGTGCCAGCAGCGTAGCTCAGGGGTCGTACCAAGAGACCCAGTACTTC. This gives the protein CASSVAQGSYQETQYF.

The V call is TRBV6-5, the J call TRBJ2-1; 10 nucleotides align to TRBD2. This CDR3 spans 15 amino acids. CDR1 is MNHEY, CDR2 SVGAGI, per germline. V shed 0 bases, J shed 8 bases, and the junction held 4 bases outside the gene matches. CDR3 sequence reads: CASSYSLAGADEQFF. The CDR3 nucleotides are TGTGCCAGCAGTTACTCGCTAGCGGGAGCGGATGAGCAGTTCTTC.

This clone was detected once. The chain uses TRBV5-1 and TRBJ1-2; the match to TRBD1 covers 9 bases. The CDR3 consists of 16 residues. V lost 5 bases, J lost 5 bases, and 13 bases stayed unmatched. Germline V gene sequence: CDR1 SGHRS, CDR2 YFSETQ. The CDR3 is CASSMTGGARDYGYTF. The CDR3 nucleotides read TGCGCCAGCAGTATGACAGGGGGTGCCCGGGATTATGGCTACACCTTC.

This CDR3 reads CATSDRGGKAGELFF. CDR3 coding DNA: TGTGCCACTTCGGACAGGGGGGGAAAGGCCGGGGAGCTGTTTTTT. V is TRBV19 and J is TRBJ2-2; 10 nucleotides line up with TRBD1. After removal of 10 bases from V and 6 bases from J, the junction contained 11 bases not matched to a gene. Germline V CDR1 and CDR2: LNHDA, SQIVND (reference sequence). This CDR3 comprises 15 residues.

The chain is built from TRBV6-1 and TRBJ1-5, with 9 bases aligning to TRBD1. CDR3 length: 14 amino acids. Germline values: CDR1 MNHNS, CDR2 SASEGT. The J segment lost 5 bases and the V segment lost 3 bases, leaving 2 bases of the junction unmatched. The CDR3 bases are TGTGCCAGCAGTGATGGGACAGGGTATCAGCCCCAGCATTTT. Translated, it gives CASSDGTGYQPQHF.

This clone was observed once. The rearrangement links TRBV29-1 to TRBJ2-2; tentatively, D is TRBD2 (6 bases). The CDR3 extends over 14 amino acids. V was trimmed by 5 bases and J by 3 bases, leaving 13 bases between them. Germline values: CDR1 SQVTM, CDR2 ANQGSEA. The CDR3 nucleotides read TGCAGCGTTACCGGGACTTCACACACCGGGGAGCTGTTTTTT. It codes for CSVTGTSHTGELFF.

This clone was detected only once. V is TRBV5-4 and J is TRBJ2-3, with 10 bases matching TRBD2. V trimming: 5 bases; J trimming: 3 bases; junction bases outside the gene matches: 9. The CDR3 extends over 16 amino acids. In germline, CDR1 is SGHNT, CDR2 YYREEE (reference sequence). The CDR3 protein is CASSLLSGGVTDTQYF. The CDR3 DNA sequence: TGTGCCAGCAGTTTATTAAGCGGGGGGGTAACAGATACGCAGTATTTT.

The chain uses TRBV19 and TRBJ2-3; D might be TRBD2 (5 bases). Per germline, CDR1 LNHDA and CDR2 SQIVND (reference sequence). V lost 6 bases and J 6 bases, leaving 10 bases between the germline ends. CDR3 length equals 12 residues. The CDR3 DNA reads as TGTGCCAGTAGCATCAGCGGCGATACGCAGTATTTT. This codes for CASSISGDTQYF.

The gene calls are TRBV20-1 and TRBJ2-1, with unresolved D. The germline V gene has CDR1 DFQATT and CDR2 SNEGSKA (reference sequence). Trimming took 6 bases from V and 8 from J, leaving 8 bases between them. CDR3 length: 10 amino acids. CDR3 coding DNA: TGCAGTGCCCACGGAGATGAGCAGTTCTTC. Its translation: CSAHGDEQFF.

The rearrangement joins TRBV3-1 (or the pseudogene TRBV3-2) to TRBJ2-2; D call uncertain. The CDR3 sequence is 13 residues long. Germline-derived CDR1 and CDR2 are LGHDT and YNNKEL (reference sequence). V lost 1 base, J lost 5 bases, and 5 bases lay in between. In nucleotides, the CDR3 is TGTGCCAGCAGCCAAGCGCGGACCGGGGAGCTGTTTTTT. This encodes CASSQARTGELFF.